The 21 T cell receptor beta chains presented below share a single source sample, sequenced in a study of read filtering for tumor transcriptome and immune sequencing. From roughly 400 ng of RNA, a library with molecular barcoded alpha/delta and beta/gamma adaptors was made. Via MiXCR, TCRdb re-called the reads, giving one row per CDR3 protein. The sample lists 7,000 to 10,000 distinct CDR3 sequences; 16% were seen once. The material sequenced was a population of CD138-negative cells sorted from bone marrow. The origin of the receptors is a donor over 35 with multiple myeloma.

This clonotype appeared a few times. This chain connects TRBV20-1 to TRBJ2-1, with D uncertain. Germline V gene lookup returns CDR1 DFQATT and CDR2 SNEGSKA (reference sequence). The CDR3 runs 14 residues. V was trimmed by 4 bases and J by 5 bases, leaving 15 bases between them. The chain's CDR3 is CSAKGNAINNEQFF. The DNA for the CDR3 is TGCAGTGCTAAGGGCAATGCCATAAACAATGAGCAGTTCTTC.

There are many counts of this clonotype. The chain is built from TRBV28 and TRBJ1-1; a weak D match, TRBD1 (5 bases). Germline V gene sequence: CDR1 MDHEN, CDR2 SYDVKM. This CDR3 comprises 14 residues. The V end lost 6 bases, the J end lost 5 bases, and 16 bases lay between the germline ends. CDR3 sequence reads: CASRGVGFATEAFF. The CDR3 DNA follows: TGTGCCAGCAGGGGGGTGGGGTTCGCAACTGAAGCTTTCTTT.

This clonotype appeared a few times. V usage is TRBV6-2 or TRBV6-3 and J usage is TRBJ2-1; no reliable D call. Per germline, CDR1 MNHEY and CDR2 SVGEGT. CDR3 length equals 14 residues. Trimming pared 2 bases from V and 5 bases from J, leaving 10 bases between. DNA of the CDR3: TGTGCCAGCAGTTACCGACGTTTAAACAATGAGCAGTTCTTC. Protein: CASSYRRLNNEQFF.

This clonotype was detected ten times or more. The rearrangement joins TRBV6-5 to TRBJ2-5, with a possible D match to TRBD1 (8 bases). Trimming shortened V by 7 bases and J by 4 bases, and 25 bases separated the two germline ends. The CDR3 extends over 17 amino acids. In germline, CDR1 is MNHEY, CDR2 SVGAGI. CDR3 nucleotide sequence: TGTGCCAGCACATGGTACAGGGGGGCGGGGGCTTTAGAGACCCAGTACTTC. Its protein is CASTWYRGAGALETQYF.

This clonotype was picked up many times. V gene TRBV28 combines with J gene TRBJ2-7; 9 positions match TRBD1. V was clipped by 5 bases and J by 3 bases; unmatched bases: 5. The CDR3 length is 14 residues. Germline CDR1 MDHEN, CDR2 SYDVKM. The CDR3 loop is CASSASGQGYEQYF. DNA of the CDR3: TGTGCCAGCAGTGCTTCGGGACAGGGCTACGAGCAGTACTTC.

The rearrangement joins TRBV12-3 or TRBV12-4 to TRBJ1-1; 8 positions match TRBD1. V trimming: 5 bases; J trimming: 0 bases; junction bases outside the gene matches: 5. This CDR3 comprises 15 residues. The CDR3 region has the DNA TGTGCCAGCAGTCCCCGGACAGGGTTGAACACTGAAGCTTTCTTT. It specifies CASSPRTGLNTEAFF.

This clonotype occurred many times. The CDR3 DNA sequence: TGTGCCAGCAGCTTTAACCTCGGGGACGAGCAGTACTTC. Its protein product is CASSFNLGDEQYF. The V and J genes are TRBV7-9 and TRBJ2-7; TRBD2 is a possible D gene (5 bases). V was shortened by 3 bases and J by 5 bases, with 11 bases between the two germline ends. CDR1 is SEHNR, CDR2 FQNEAQ, per germline (reference sequence). The CDR3 consists of 13 residues.

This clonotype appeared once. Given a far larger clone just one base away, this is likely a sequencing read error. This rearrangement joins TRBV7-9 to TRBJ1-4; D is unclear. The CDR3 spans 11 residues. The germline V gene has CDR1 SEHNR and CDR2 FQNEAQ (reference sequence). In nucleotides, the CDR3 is TGTGCCAGCAGCCGCCTTGATACGCGGTATTTT. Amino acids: CASSRLDTRYF.

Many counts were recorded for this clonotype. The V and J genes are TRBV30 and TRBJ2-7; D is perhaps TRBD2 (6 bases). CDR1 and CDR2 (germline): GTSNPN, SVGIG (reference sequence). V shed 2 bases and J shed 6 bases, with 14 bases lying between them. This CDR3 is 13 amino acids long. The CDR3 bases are TGTGCCTGGAGTATGAGCGCCGGGAGCGAGCAGTACTTC. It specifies CAWSMSAGSEQYF.

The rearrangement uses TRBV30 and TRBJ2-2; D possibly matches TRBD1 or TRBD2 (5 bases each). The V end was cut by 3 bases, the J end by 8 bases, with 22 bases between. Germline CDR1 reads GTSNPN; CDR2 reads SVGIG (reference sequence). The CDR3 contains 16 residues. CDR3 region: CAWSAILGTFPGELFF. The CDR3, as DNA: TGTGCCTGGAGCGCGATACTTGGGACCTTCCCTGGGGAGCTGTTTTTT.

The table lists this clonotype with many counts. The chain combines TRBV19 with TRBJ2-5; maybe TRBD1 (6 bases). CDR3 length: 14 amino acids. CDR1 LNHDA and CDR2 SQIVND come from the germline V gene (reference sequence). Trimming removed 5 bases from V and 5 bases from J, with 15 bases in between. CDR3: CASSVTRGWETQYF. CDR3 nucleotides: TGTGCCAGTAGTGTAACCAGGGGCTGGGAGACCCAGTACTTC. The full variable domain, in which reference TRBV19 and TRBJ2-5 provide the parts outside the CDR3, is DGGITQSPKYLFRKEGQNVTLSCEQNLNHDAMYWYRQDPGQGLRLIYYSQIVNDFQKGDIAEGYSVSREKKESFPLTVTSAQKNPTAFYLCASSVTRGWETQYFGPGTRLLVL.

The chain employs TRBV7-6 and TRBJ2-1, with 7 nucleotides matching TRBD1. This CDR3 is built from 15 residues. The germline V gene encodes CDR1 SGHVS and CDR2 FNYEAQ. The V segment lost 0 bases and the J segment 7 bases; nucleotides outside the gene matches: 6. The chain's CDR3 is CASSLALAGGNEQFF. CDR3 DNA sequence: TGTGCCAGCAGCTTAGCCTTGGCAGGGGGTAATGAGCAGTTCTTC.

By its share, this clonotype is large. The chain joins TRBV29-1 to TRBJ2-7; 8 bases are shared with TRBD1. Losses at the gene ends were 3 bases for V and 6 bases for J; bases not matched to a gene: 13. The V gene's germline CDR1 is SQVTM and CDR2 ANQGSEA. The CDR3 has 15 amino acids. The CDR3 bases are TGCAGCGTTGATATGGGACAGGCTCCAGGGGGCGAGCAGTACTTC. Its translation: CSVDMGQAPGGEQYF.

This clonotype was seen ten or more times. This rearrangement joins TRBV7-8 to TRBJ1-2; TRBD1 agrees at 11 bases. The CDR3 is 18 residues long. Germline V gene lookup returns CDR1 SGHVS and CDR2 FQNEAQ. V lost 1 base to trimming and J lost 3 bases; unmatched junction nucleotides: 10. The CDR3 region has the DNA TGTGCCAGCAGCTTAGAGTTCGGGTGGGGACAGGGGGACTATGGCTACACCTTC. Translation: CASSLEFGWGQGDYGYTF. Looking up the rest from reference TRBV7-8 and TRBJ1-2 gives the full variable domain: GAGVSQSPRYKVAKRGQDVALRCDPISGHVSLFWYQQALGQGPEFLTYFQNEAQLDKSGLPSDRFFAERPEGSVSTLKIQRTQQEDSAVYLCASSLEFGWGQGDYGYTFGSGTRLTVV.

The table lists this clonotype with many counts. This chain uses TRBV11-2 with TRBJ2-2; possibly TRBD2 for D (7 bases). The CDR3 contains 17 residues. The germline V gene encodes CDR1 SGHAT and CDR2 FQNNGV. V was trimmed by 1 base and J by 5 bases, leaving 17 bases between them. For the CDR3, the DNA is TGTGCCAGCAGCTTAGGGGGGGGCAGGGACCCGACCGGGGAGCTGTTTTTT. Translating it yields CASSLGGGRDPTGELFF.

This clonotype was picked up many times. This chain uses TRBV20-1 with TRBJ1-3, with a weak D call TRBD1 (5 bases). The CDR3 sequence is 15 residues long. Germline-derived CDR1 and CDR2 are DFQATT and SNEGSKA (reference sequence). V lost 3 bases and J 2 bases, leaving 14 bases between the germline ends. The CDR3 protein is CSARPLGDPGNTIYF. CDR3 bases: TGCAGTGCTAGGCCGTTGGGGGACCCTGGAAACACCATATATTTT.

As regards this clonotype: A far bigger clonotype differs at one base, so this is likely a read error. The CDR3 bases are TGTGCCAGCAGTTCTGCAGCTTGGCCAAAAAACACTCAGTACTTC. Protein sequence: CASSSAAWPKNTQYF. V usage is TRBV12-3 or TRBV12-4 and J usage is TRBJ2-4; D is undetermined. This CDR3 has 15 amino acids.

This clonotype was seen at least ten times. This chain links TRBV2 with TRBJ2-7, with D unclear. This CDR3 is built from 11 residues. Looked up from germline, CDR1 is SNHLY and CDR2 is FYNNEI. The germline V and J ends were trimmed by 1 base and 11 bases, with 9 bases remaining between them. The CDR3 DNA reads TGTGCCAGCAGTGAAGGGGCAGGCGAGTACTTC. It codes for CASSEGAGEYF. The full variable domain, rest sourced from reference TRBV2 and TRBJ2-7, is EPEVTQTPSHQVTQMGQEVILRCVPISNHLYFYWYRQILGQKVEFLVSFYNNEISEKSEIFDDQFSVERPDGSNFTLKIRSTKLEDSAMYFCASSEGAGEYFGPGTRLTVT.

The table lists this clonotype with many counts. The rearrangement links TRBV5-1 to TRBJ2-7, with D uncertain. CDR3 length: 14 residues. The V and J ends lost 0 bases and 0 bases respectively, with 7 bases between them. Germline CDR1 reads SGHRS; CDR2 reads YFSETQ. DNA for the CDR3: TGCGCCAGCAGCTTGGACGTAGCCTCCTACGAGCAGTACTTC. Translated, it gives CASSLDVASYEQYF.

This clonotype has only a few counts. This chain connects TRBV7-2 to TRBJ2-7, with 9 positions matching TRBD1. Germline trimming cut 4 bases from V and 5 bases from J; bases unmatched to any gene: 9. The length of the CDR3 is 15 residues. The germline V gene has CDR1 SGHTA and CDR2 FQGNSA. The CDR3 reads CASSSPGQGRHEQYF. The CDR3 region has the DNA TGTGCCAGCAGCTCCCCGGGACAGGGTCGCCACGAGCAGTACTTC.

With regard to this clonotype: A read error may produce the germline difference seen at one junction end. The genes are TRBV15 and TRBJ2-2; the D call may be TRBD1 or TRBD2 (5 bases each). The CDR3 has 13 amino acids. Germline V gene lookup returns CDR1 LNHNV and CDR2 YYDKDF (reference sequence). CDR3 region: CVTSRDVAGELFF. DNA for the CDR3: TGTGTCACCAGCAGGGACGTGGCCGGGGAGCTGTTTTTT.